The 6 T cell receptor beta chains below were found in one sample sequenced in a study of cytomegalovirus exposure and HLA in healthy donors. The primer mix had 60 Vbeta and 13 Jbeta primers. Repertoires were generated with immunoSEQ multiplex PCR, while TCRdb's copy carries only in-frame clones and drops some. Among some 200,000 clones listed, 84% were seen once. Sequenced input: PBMCs. The receptor source for this set is a woman aged 45-65 years in good health and CMV-seropositive.

The rearrangement uses TRBV2 and TRBJ2-7; 7 positions match TRBD1. Germline CDR1 reads SNHLY; CDR2 reads FYNNEI. Unmatched junction bases numbered 3, after V lost 7 bases and J lost 3 bases. The CDR3 has 12 amino acids. The CDR3: CASKWDSYEQYF. CDR3 in DNA: TGTGCCAGCAAGTGGGACAGCTACGAGCAGTACTTC. The entire variable domain, with the rest obtained from reference TRBV2 and TRBJ2-7, is as follows: EPEVTQTPSHQVTQMGQEVILRCVPISNHLYFYWYRQILGQKVEFLVSFYNNEISEKSEIFDDQFSVERPDGSNFTLKIRSTKLEDSAMYFCASKWDSYEQYFGPGTRLTVT.

The V and J genes are TRBV2 and TRBJ2-7; 8 bases align to TRBD1. The V gene end was trimmed by 6 bases and the J gene end by 5 bases; junction bases not matched to a gene: 6. Germline values: CDR1 SNHLY, CDR2 FYNNEI. This CDR3 spans 13 amino acids. The CDR3 sequence is CASRADRGHEQYF. For the CDR3, the DNA is TGTGCCAGCAGGGCTGACAGGGGCCACGAGCAGTACTTC.

The chain links TRBV5-1 to TRBJ1-2, with D unresolved. The CDR3 has 16 amino acids. Germline V gene data show CDR1 as SGHRS and CDR2 as YFSETQ. The germline V and J ends were trimmed by 0 bases and 8 bases, with 20 bases remaining between them. In DNA, the CDR3 is TGCGCCAGCAGCTTGGATGCGGGTCTAGGGAGGCGAGGCTACACCTTC. Translated, it gives CASSLDAGLGRRGYTF.

The chain uses TRBV11-1 and TRBJ1-1, with no clear D. The V gene lost 7 bases and the J gene lost 5 bases, with 14 bases spanning the gap. The length of the CDR3 is 13 residues. Germline V gives CDR1 SGHAT, CDR2 FQDESV (reference sequence). The CDR3 sequence is CASILMADTEAFF. The CDR3 DNA reads TGTGCCAGCATCCTTATGGCTGATACTGAAGCTTTCTTT.

The V call is TRBV7-3, the J call TRBJ2-3; D might be TRBD2 (7 bases). Trimming cost V 2 bases and J 2 bases, with 11 bases left between them. This CDR3 is 15 amino acids long. The germline gives CDR1 SGHTA, CDR2 FQGTGA. Here the CDR3 reads CASSLGGDTTDTQYF. In DNA, the CDR3 is TGTGCCAGCAGCTTAGGGGGGGACACCACAGATACGCAGTATTTT.

The chain uses TRBV28 and TRBJ2-1; TRBD1 matches 10 bases. Trimming took 9 bases from V and 3 from J; bases not matched to a gene: 8. The germline CDR1 and CDR2 sequences are MDHEN and SYDVKM. The CDR3 sequence is 15 residues long. CDR3 coding DNA: TGTGCCAGTCGATCCGGGACAGGGGTCTACAATGAGCAGTTCTTC. Its translation is CASRSGTGVYNEQFF.